The present T cell receptor (beta chain) was sequenced within a study of blood T cell repertoires in COVID-19. Study-wide background: The United States, Italy and Spain supplied acute and convalescent COVID-19 samples.

This table comes from immunoSEQ multiplex PCR, and its TCRdb copy is limited to in-frame clones, with some not included. The sample has approximately 250,000 clones; 70% to 90% are singletons. Participants, about 18 to 89 years old, spanned 25 or so US areas. The CDR3 spans 14 residues. Germline CDR1 is GTSNPN and CDR2 is SVGIG (reference sequence). Trimming took 5 bases from V and 2 from J; bases not matched to a gene: 9. The sequence was collected from a woman between 40 and 55 years old with acute COVID-19. The sequenced sample consisted of PBMCs or T cells enriched from blood (not recorded which). This chain connects TRBV30 to TRBJ2-7, with TRBD1 matching over 7 bases. DNA for the CDR3: TGTGCCTGGTGCTCCGGGACAGCAACCTACGAGCAGTACTTC. It yields the protein CAWCSGTATYEQYF.